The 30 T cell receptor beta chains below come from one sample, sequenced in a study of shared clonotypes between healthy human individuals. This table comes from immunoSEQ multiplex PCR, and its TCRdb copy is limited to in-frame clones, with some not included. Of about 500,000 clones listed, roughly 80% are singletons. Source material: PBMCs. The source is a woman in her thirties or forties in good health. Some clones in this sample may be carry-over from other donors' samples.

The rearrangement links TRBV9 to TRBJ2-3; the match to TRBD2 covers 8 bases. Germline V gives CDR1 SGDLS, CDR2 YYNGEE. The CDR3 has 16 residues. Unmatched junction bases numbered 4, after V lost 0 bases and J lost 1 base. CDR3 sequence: CASSVGLASRTDTQYF. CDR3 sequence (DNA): TGTGCCAGCAGCGTAGGACTAGCGTCCCGCACAGATACGCAGTATTTT.

CDR3 in DNA: TGTGCCAGCTCACCAAGTCGGCGAGTTGACACTGAAGCTTTCTTT. Amino acid sequence: CASSPSRRVDTEAFF. The rearrangement links TRBV18 to TRBJ1-1; no definite D call. CDR3 length equals 15 residues. V shed 2 bases and J shed 3 bases, with 13 bases lying between them. From germline, CDR1 is KGHSH and CDR2 LQKENI. Full variable domain (outside the CDR3, taken from reference TRBV18 and TRBJ1-1): NAGVMQNPRHLVRRRGQEARLRCSPMKGHSHVYWYRQLPEEGLKFMVYLQKENIIDESGMPKERFSAEFPKEGPSILRIQQVVRGDSAAYFCASSPSRRVDTEAFFGQGTRLTVV.

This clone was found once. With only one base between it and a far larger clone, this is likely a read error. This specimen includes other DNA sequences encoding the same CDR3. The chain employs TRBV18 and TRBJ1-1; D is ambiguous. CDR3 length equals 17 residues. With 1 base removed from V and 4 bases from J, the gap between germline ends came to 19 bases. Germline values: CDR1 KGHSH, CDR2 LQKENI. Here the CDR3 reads CASSPRVLGETITEAFF. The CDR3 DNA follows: TGTGCCAGCTCACCACGGGTCCTTGGGGAGACGATCACTGAAGCTTTCTTT.

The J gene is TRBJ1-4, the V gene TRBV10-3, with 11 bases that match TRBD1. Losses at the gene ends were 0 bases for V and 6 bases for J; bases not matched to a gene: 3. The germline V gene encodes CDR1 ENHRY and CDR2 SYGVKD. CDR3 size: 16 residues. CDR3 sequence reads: CAISESRTGGDEKLFF. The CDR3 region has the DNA TGTGCCATCAGTGAGTCAAGGACAGGGGGCGATGAAAAACTGTTTTTT.

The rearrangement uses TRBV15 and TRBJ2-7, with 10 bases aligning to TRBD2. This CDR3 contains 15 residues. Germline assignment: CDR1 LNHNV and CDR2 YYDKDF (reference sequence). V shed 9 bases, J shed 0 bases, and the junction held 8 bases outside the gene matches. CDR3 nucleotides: TGTGCCACGACCCTCGGACTAGCGGACTCCTACGAGCAGTACTTC. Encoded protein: CATTLGLADSYEQYF.

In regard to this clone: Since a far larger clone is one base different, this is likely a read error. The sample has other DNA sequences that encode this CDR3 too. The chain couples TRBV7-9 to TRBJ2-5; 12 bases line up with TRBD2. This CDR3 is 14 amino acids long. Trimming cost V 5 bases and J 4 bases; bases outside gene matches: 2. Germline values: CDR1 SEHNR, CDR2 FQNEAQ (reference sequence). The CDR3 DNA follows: TGTGCCAGCAGCCCGGGACTAGCGGGAGAGACCCAGTACTTC. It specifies CASSPGLAGETQYF. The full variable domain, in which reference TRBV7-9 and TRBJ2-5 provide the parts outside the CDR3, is DTGVSQNPRHKITKRGQNVTFRCDPISEHNRLYWYRQTLGQGPEFLTYFQNEAQLEKSRLLSDRFSAERPKGSFSTLEIQRTEQGDSAMYLCASSPGLAGETQYFGPGTRLLVL.

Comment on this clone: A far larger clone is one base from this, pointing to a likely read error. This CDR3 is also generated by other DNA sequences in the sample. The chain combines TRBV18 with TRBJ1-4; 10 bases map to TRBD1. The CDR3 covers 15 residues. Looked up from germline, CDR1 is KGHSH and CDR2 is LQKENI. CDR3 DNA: TGTGCCAGTTCACCAGGCGGGACAGGGGACGAAAAACTGTTTTTT. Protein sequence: CASSPGGTGDEKLFF.

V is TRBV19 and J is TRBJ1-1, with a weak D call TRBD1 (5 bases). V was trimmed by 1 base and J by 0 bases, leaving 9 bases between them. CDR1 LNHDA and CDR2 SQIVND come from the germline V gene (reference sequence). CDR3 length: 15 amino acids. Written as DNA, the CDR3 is TGTGCCAGTAGTATAGGCAGGGATATGAACACTGAAGCTTTCTTT. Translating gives CASSIGRDMNTEAFF.

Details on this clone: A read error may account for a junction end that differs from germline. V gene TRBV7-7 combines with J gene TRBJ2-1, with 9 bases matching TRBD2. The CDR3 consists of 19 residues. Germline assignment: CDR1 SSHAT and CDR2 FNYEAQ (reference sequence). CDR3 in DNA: TGTGCTAGCAGCTTAGATTGCGGGGCGGGAGGGCCTCTATGGTATGAGCAGTTCTTC. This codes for CASSLDCGAGGPLWYEQFF.

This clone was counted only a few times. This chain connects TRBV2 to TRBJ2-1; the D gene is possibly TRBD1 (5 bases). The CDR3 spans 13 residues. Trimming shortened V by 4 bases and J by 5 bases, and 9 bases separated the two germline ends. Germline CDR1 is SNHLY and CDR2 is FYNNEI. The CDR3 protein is CASSVIRDNEQFF. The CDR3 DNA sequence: TGTGCCAGCAGTGTAATCAGGGACAATGAGCAGTTCTTC.

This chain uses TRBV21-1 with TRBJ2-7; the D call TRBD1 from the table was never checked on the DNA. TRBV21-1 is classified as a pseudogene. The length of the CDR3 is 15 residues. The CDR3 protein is CASSKVRTDYYEQYF. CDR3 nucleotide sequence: TGTGCCAGCAGCAAAGTAAGGACAGACTACTACGAGCAGTACTTC.

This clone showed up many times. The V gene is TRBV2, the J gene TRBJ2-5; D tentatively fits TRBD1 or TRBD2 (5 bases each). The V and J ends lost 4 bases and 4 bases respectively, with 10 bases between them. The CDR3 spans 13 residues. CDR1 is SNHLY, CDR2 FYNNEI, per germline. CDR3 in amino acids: CASSVLGRETQYF. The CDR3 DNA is TGTGCCAGCAGTGTGTTGGGACGAGAGACCCAGTACTTC.

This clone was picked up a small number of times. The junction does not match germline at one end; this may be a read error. The CDR3: CASSYGRANEQFF. In nucleotides, the CDR3 is TGCGCCAGCAGCTACGGACGGGCCAATGAGCAGTTCTTC. The V call is TRBV5-5, the J call TRBJ2-1, with D unresolved. The CDR3 is made up of 13 amino acids. Germline CDR1 and CDR2: SGHKS and YYEKEE (reference sequence).

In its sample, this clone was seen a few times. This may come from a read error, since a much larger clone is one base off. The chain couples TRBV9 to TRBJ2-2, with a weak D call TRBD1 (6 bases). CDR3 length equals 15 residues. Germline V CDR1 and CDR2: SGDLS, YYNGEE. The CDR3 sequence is CANSVGRTATGELFF. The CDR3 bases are TGTGCCAACAGCGTAGGTCGGACAGCTACCGGGGAGCTGTTTTTT. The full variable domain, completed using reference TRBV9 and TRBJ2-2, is DSGVTQTPKHLITATGQRVTLRCSPRSGDLSVYWYQQSLDQGLQFLIQYYNGEERAKGNILERFSAQQFPDLHSELNLSSLELGDSALYFCANSVGRTATGELFFGEGSRLTVL.

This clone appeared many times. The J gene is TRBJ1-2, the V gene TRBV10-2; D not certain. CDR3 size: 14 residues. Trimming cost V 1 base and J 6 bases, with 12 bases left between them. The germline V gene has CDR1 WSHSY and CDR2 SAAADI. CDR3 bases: TGCGCCAGCAGTGAGTATCCGCCGAGGGATGGCTACACCTTC. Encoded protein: CASSEYPPRDGYTF.

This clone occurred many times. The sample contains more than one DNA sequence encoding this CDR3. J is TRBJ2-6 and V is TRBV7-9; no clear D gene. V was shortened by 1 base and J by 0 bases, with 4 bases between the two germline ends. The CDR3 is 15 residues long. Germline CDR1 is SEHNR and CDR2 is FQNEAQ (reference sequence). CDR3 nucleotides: TGTGCCAGCAGCTTAGTGCTCTCTGGGGCCAACGTCCTGACTTTC. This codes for CASSLVLSGANVLTF.

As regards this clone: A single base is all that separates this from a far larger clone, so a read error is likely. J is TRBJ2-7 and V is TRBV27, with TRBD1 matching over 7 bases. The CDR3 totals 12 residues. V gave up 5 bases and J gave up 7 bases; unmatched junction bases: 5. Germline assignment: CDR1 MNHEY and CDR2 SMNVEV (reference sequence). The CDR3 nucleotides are TGTGCCAGCAGTGTCCGCAGGGGGGAGCAGTACTTC. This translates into CASSVRRGEQYF.

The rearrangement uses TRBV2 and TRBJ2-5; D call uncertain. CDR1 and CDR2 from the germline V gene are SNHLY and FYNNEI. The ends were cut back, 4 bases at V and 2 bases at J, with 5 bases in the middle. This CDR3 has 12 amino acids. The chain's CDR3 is CASSALQETQYF. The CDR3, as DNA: TGTGCCAGCAGTGCCCTGCAAGAGACCCAGTACTTC. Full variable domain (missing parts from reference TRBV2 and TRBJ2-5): EPEVTQTPSHQVTQMGQEVILRCVPISNHLYFYWYRQILGQKVEFLVSFYNNEISEKSEIFDDQFSVERPDGSNFTLKIRSTKLEDSAMYFCASSALQETQYFGPGTRLLVL.

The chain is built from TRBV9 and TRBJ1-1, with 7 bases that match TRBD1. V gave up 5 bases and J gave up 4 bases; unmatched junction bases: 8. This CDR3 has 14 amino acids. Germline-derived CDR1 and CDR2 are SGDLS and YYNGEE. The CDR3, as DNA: TGTGCCAGCAGTAAGACAGGGTACGGCACTGAAGCTTTCTTT. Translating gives CASSKTGYGTEAFF.

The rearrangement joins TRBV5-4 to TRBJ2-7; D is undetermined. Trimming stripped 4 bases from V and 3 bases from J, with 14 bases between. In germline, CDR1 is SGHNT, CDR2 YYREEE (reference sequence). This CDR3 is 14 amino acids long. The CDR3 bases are TGTGCCAGCAGCCCCGTCGGGCAGGACTACGAGCAGTACTTC. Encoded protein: CASSPVGQDYEQYF.

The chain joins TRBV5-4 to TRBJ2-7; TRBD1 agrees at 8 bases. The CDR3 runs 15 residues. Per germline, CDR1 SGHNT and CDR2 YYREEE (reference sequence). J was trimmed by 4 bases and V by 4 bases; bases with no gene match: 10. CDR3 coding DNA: TGTGCCAGCAGCGCTATGGACAGGGTTGGGTACGAGCAGTACTTC. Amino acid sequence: CASSAMDRVGYEQYF.

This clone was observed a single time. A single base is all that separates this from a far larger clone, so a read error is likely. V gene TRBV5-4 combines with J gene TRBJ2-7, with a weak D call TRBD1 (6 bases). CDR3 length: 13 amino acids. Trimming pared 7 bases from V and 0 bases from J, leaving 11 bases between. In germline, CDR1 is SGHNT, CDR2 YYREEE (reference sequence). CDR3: CASGDRTSYEQYF. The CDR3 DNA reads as TGTGCCAGCGGCGACAGGACCTCCTACGAGCAGTACTTC.

The CDR3 protein is CASSGAGGHDEQFF. The CDR3 DNA follows: TGCGCCAGCAGTGGGGCCGGGGGGCATGATGAGCAGTTCTTC. The V and J genes are TRBV10-2 and TRBJ2-1, with D maybe TRBD2 (7 bases). CDR1 and CDR2 (germline): WSHSY, SAAADI. The CDR3 sequence is 14 residues long. Trimming removed 4 bases from V and 8 bases from J, with 15 bases in between.

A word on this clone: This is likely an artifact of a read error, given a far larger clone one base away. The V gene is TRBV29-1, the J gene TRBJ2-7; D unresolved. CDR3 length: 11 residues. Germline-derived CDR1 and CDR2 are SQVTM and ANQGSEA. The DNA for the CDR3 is TGCAGCGAGTCCTCAAACTATGGCTACGCCTTC. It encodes CSESSNYGYAF.

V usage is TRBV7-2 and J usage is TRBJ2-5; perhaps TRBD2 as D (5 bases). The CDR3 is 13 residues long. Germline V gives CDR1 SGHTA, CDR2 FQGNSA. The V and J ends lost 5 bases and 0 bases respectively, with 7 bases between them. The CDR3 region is CASSPDYQETQYF. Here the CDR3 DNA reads TGTGCCAGCAGCCCGGACTACCAAGAGACCCAGTACTTC.

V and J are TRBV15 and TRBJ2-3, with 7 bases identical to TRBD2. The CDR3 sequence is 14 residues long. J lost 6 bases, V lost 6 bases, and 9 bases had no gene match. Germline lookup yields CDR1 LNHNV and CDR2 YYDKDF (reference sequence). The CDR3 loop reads CATSLGGDTDTQYF. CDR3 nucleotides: TGTGCCACCAGTCTGGGGGGGGATACGGATACGCAGTATTTT.

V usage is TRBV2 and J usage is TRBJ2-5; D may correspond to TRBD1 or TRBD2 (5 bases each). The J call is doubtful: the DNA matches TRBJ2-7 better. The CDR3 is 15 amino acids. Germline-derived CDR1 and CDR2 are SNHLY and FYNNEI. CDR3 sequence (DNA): TGTGCCAGCCGCCGAGGGTCACAGGCCCACTACGAGCAGTACTTC. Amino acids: CASRRGSQAHYEQYF.

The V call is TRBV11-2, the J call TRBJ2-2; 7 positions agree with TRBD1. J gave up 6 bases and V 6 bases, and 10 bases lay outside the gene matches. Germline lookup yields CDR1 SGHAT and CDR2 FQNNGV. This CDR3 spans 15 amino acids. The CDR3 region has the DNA TGTGCCAGCAGACCCGACAGGGATGGTGCCGGGGAGCTGTTTTTT. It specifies CASRPDRDGAGELFF.

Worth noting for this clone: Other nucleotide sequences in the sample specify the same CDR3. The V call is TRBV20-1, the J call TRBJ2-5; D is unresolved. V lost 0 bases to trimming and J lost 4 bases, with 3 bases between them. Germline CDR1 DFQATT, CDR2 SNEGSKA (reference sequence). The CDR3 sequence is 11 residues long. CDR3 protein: CSARDLETQYF. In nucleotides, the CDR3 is TGCAGTGCTAGAGATCTAGAGACCCAGTACTTC.

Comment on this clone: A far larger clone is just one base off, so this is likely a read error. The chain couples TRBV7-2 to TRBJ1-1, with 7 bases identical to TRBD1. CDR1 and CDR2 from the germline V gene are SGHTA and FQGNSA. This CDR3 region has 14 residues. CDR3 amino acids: CAGSLAGQHTEAFF. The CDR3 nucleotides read TGTGCCGGCAGCTTAGCGGGACAGCACACTGAAGCTTTCTTT.